This TCR beta chain stems from a study of T-cell reconstitution after alpha-beta-depleted transplantation in children. General study results and limits: From newly produced T cells came most of the T-cell counts and diversity one year after transplant. Two months or so post-transplant, alpha-beta T cells reportedly derived from several hundred expanded graft clones. Diversity of TCRbeta at day 60 was high in some patients, arising from surviving recipient T cells and thymic progenitors.

Unique molecular identifiers were used in preparing the TCRbeta library. TCRdb re-called the PCR reads with MiXCR, one entry per CDR3 protein. The sample lists 150,000 to 250,000 distinct CDR3 sequences, 6.3% occurring once. This clonotype has only a few counts. The antigen is unknown. After removal of 0 bases from V and 0 bases from J, the junction contained 21 bases not matched to a gene. The CDR3 runs to 22 residues. Per germline, CDR1 LGHDT and CDR2 YNNKEL (reference sequence). The sequencing used PBMCs, collected before TCRalphabeta/CD19-depleted stem cell transplant. This rearrangement joins TRBV3-1 to TRBJ2-5; 8 positions agree with TRBD2. The sequence was collected from a girl less than two years old with combined immunodeficiency, due to receive a stem cell transplant. In DNA form, the CDR3 reads TGTGCCAGCAGCCAAGAGGGAGTCACAGGATATTTACTAGCGGTAGACCAAGAGACCCAGTACTTC. Protein sequence: CASSQEGVTGYLLAVDQETQYF.